A selection of T cell receptor beta chains follows, all from one sample in a study of T cell changes during pregnancy in multiple sclerosis. Method: immunoSEQ multiplex PCR; TCRdb's copy keeps in-frame clones and lacks some. The table shows roughly 47,000 clones, with nearly 90% occurring only once. This sample comprised CD4+ T cells from peripheral blood mononuclear cells, obtained after pregnancy. The source is a female donor with multiple sclerosis, enrolled in a pregnancy study. Each CDR3 is given with its conserved first and last residue. D genes are given only for firm matches. Expanded clones get a size class; other rows say once, few or many, or leave the size out.

TGTGCCAGCTCACCCCCACGAGCACAGGTCCGTGGCTACACCTTC	CASSPPRAQVRGYTF	TRBV18	TRBJ1-2	medium-sized	.
TGTGCCATCAGCGTGACTAGCGGGAGTACCAATGAGCAGTTCTTC	CAISVTSGSTNEQFF	TRBV10-3	TRBJ2-1	.	TRBD2
TGTGCCAGCAGTGCAGGGCTCTTCCAAGAGACCCAGTACTTC	CASSAGLFQETQYF	TRBV2	TRBJ2-5	.	.
TGTGCCAGCAGTGCACAGCAAGAGACCCAGTACTTC	CASSAQQETQYF	TRBV2	TRBJ2-5	.	.
TGTGCCAGCAGCTCAATGGGACAGGGGATTCACGAGCAGTACTTC	CASSSMGQGIHEQYF	TRBV7-6	TRBJ2-7	.	TRBD1
TGTGCCAGCAGTTTAGTGGAGCACTTTGGAGAAAAACTGTTTTTT	CASSLVEHFGEKLFF	TRBV28	TRBJ1-4	few	.
TGTGCCAGCTCCCTCATAGCGGGAGGGGGCAATGAGCAGTTCTTC	CASSLIAGGGNEQFF	TRBV18	TRBJ2-1	.	TRBD2
TGTGCCAGTACCCCCCTCTGGGACTATAGCAATCAGCCCCAGCATTTT	CASTPLWDYSNQPQHF	TRBV19	TRBJ1-5	.	.
TGTGCCAGCAGCCGGGACAGTTTCCAAGAGACCCAGTACTTC	CASSRDSFQETQYF	TRBV9	TRBJ2-5	.	TRBD1
TGTGCCAGCAGCCCGGACAGGGGGTCCCACGAGCAGTACTTC	CASSPDRGSHEQYF	TRBV7-2	TRBJ2-7	.	TRBD1
TGTGCCAGCAGATCTGGGGGACAGGGGGCATTTGGCTACACCTTC	CASRSGGQGAFGYTF	TRBV6-5	TRBJ1-2	.	TRBD1
TGTGCCAGCAGCCAAATCAGCGGGTTAGCGGGAGAGCAGTTCTTC	CASSQISGLAGEQFF	TRBV4-2	TRBJ2-1	.	TRBD2
TGTGCCAGCAGCTTAGATGTCAGGGGGCACGAGCAGTACTTC	CASSLDVRGHEQYF	TRBV13	TRBJ2-7	.	TRBD1
TGCGCCAGCAGTCAAATAGACAGGGGAGTACGACCCATGAACACTGAAGCTTTCTTT	CASSQIDRGVRPMNTEAFF	TRBV23-1	TRBJ1-1	.	TRBD1
TGTGCCAGCAGCTTAGGGGGCGGCGCGATGAACACTGAAGCTTTCTTT	CASSLGGGAMNTEAFF	TRBV5-5	TRBJ1-1	.	TRBD1
TGTGCCAGCTCACCAAGTGCAGGGGTGATCAATGAGCAGTTCTTC	CASSPSAGVINEQFF	TRBV18	TRBJ2-1	.	.
TGTGCCAGCAGTGACTCGGGCGGGATCACAGATACGCAGTATTTT	CASSDSGGITDTQYF	TRBV6-4	TRBJ2-3	.	.
TGTGCCAGCAGCTCCGCAGGGCAAGAGACCCAGTACTTC	CASSSAGQETQYF	TRBV5-5	TRBJ2-5	.	.
TGTGCCAGCAGCGCGACACAGGGGATGGGTGGCTACACCTTC	CASSATQGMGGYTF	TRBV7-3	TRBJ1-2	.	TRBD1
TGTGCCAGCAGTACCCCGGGAGCGATCAATGAGCAGTTCTTC	CASSTPGAINEQFF	TRBV28	TRBJ2-1	many	.
TGCGCCAGCAGTGAGTCGACGGGGGGCGGCTACACCTTC	CASSESTGGGYTF	TRBV10-1	TRBJ1-2	medium-sized	.
TGTGCCAGCAGCGGCGGGACAGGCTCATTCATGAACACTGAAGCTTTCTTT	CASSGGTGSFMNTEAFF	TRBV5-4	TRBJ1-1	.	TRBD1
TGCGCCAGCAGCCAGATCCCGACTAGCGGGATTTACGAGCAGTACTTC	CASSQIPTSGIYEQYF	TRBV4-1	TRBJ2-7	.	TRBD2
TGTGCCAGCTCACCGGGAGGGACCTCAAACACCGGGGAGCTGTTTTTT	CASSPGGTSNTGELFF	TRBV18	TRBJ2-2	.	TRBD2
TGTGCCAGTAGTATATCGGGGTCTAGCACAGATACGCAGTATTTT	CASSISGSSTDTQYF	TRBV19	TRBJ2-3	.	.
TGTGCCAGCAGTTTTGACAGGGAAAACTATGGCTACACCTTC	CASSFDRENYGYTF	TRBV28	TRBJ1-2	.	TRBD1
TGCGCCAGCAGTCTGATTAGCGAGCAGTACTTC	CASSLISEQYF	TRBV23-1	TRBJ2-7	.	.
TGTGCCAGCACCCATCCTACTAGCGGTTCCTACGAGCAGTACTTC	CASTHPTSGSYEQYF	TRBV28	TRBJ2-7	once	TRBD2
TGTGCTAGTGGTCCTCCCGGCGGGGGAGATGAAAAACTGTTTTTT	CASGPPGGGDEKLFF	TRBV12-5	TRBJ1-4	.	.
TGTGCCAGCAGCTCGGGACTCCCCGGGGAGCAGTACTTC	CASSSGLPGEQYF	TRBV7-2	TRBJ2-7	.	.
TGTGCCAGCAGCTTAGCGCAAACAGGAGTTAACTATGGCTACACCTTC	CASSLAQTGVNYGYTF	TRBV7-9	TRBJ1-2	.	.
TGTGCCAGCAGCTTAGATGTGGGACAGGGGGCACGGACTGAAGCTTTCTTT	CASSLDVGQGARTEAFF	TRBV7-2	TRBJ1-1	.	TRBD1
TGCGCCAGCAGCTTGGGCAGGGGGCAAGAGACCCAGTACTTC	CASSLGRGQETQYF	TRBV5-1	TRBJ2-5	.	TRBD1
TGTGCTAGTGGGCCTGCCGCGAGAGGGATCGACGAGCAGTACTTC	CASGPAARGIDEQYF	TRBV12-5	TRBJ2-7	.	.
TGTGCCAGCAGCCCAGGGCTTGGCTACACCTTC	CASSPGLGYTF	TRBV11-2	TRBJ1-2	once	.
TGTGCCTGGCTCCCTCGGGACAGGGGACTGGGCGAAGAGACCCAGTACTTC	CAWLPRDRGLGEETQYF	TRBV30	TRBJ2-5	.	TRBD1
TGTGCCAGCAGCTCGGACAGGGCGGCTAGCAATCAGCCCCAGCATTTT	CASSSDRAASNQPQHF	TRBV5-6	TRBJ1-5	.	TRBD1
TGTGCCAGCAGCTTACAGGCTAGCGGGAGAGGCGATGAGCAGTTCTTC	CASSLQASGRGDEQFF	TRBV7-2	TRBJ2-1	.	TRBD2
TGTGCCAGCAGCGGACAGCGGAACACTGAAGCTTTCTTT	CASSGQRNTEAFF	TRBV11-1	TRBJ1-1	.	.
TGTGCCAGCAGCACGACTAGCGAGAGTGGTGGAGATACGCAGTATTTT	CASSTTSESGGDTQYF	TRBV5-4	TRBJ2-3	once	TRBD2
TGTGCCAGCAGGCCCTGGGGACAGCTCAATCAGCCCCAGCATTTT	CASRPWGQLNQPQHF	TRBV28	TRBJ1-5	.	TRBD1
TGTGCCAGCAGCTTTCTATCGCACAGGGCGAGGAACACTGAAGCTTTCTTT	CASSFLSHRARNTEAFF	TRBV11-2	TRBJ1-1	.	.
TGTGCCAGCAGCTTGTTTTACCCTGGGCGGGGGGGTGAGCAGTTCTTC	CASSLFYPGRGGEQFF	TRBV7-2	TRBJ2-1	.	TRBD2
TGCGCCAGCAGCCCGGGGACAGCGGGAGCGGATGAGCAGTACTTC	CASSPGTAGADEQYF	TRBV4-1	TRBJ2-7	once	.
TGTGCCAGTAGTATCCTAGAGCGGGAGGGCCAAGAGACCCAGTACTTC	CASSILEREGQETQYF	TRBV19	TRBJ2-5	.	TRBD2
TGCGCCAGCAGCTTGGACATCTCTGGAAACACCATATATTTT	CASSLDISGNTIYF	TRBV5-1	TRBJ1-3	.	.
TGTGCCAGCAGTGGACAGGGGGGATCCTACGAGCAGTACTTC	CASSGQGGSYEQYF	TRBV2	TRBJ2-7	.	TRBD1
TGTGCCAGAAGGGGGGGGGAGACCTACGAGCAGTACTTC	CARRGGETYEQYF	TRBV2	TRBJ2-7	.	.
TGTGCCAGCAGCCGACAGGGGGTGAACACTGAAGCTTTCTTT	CASSRQGVNTEAFF	TRBV4-2	TRBJ1-1	.	TRBD1
TGTGCCAGCAGCTTAAGCCCACGGGGTGGGGAGACCCAGTACTTC	CASSLSPRGGETQYF	TRBV7-3	TRBJ2-5	once	.
TGTGCCAGCAGCCCCCAGGGGGTCTCCTACAATGAGCAGTTCTTC	CASSPQGVSYNEQFF	TRBV9	TRBJ2-1	.	TRBD1
TGTGCCAGCAGTGAGTGGCGGGAGGGGACCAAATACGAGCAGTACTTC	CASSEWREGTKYEQYF	TRBV25-1	TRBJ2-7	.	TRBD2
TGTGCCAGCTCACCGAGGACTAACTACGAGCAGTACTTC	CASSPRTNYEQYF	TRBV18	TRBJ2-7	.	.
TGTGCCACCCAGAACGCGGGAGGCTACAATGAGCAGTTCTTC	CATQNAGGYNEQFF	TRBV10-3	TRBJ2-1	.	TRBD2